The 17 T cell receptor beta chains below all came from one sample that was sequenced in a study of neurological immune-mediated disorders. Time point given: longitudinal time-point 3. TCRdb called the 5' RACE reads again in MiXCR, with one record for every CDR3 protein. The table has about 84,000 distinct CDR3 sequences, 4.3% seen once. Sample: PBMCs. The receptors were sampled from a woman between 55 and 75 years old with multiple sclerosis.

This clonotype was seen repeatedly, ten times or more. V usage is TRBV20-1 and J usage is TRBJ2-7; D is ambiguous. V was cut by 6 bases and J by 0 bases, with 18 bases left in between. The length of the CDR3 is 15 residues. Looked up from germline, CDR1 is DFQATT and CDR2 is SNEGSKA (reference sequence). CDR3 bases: TGCAGTGCAAGATCCATTCACGAGATCTCCTACGAGCAGTACTTC. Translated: CSARSIHEISYEQYF.

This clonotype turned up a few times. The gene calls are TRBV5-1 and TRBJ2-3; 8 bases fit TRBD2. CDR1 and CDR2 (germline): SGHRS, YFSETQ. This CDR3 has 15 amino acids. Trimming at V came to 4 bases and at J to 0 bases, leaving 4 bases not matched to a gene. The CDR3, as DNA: TGCGCCAGCAGCCAGACGGGGGGGAGCACAGATACGCAGTATTTT. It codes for CASSQTGGSTDTQYF.

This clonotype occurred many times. The CDR3 loop reads CASSLVQGGRYSNQPQHF. In DNA, the CDR3 is TGTGCCAGCAGTTTAGTACAGGGGGGAAGATATAGCAATCAGCCCCAGCATTTT. This chain joins TRBV12-3 or TRBV12-4 and TRBJ1-5, with 8 bases fitting TRBD1. Germline trimming cut 1 base from V and 0 bases from J; bases unmatched to any gene: 8. The CDR3 sequence is 18 residues long.

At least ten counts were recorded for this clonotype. The chain's CDR3 is CSAISGGNNEQFF. CDR3 DNA: TGCAGTGCTATAAGCGGGGGGAACAATGAGCAGTTCTTC. This chain connects TRBV20-1 to TRBJ2-1; 9 nucleotides align to TRBD2. After removal of 4 bases from V and 5 bases from J, the junction contained 3 bases not matched to a gene. CDR3 length: 13 residues. In germline, CDR1 is DFQATT, CDR2 SNEGSKA (reference sequence).

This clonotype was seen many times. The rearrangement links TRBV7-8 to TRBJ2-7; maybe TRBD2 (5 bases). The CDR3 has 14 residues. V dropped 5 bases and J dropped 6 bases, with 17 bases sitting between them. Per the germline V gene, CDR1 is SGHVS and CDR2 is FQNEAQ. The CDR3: CASSMGKRGVEQYF. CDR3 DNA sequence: TGTGCCAGCAGCATGGGTAAACGGGGAGTCGAGCAGTACTTC.

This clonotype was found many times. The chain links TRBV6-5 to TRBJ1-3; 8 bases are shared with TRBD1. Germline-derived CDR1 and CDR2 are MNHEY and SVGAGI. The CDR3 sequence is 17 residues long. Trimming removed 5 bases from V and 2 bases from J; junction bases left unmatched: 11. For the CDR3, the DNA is TGTGCCAGCAGTCCGCCCCAGGGGGCGAGAACTGGAAACACCATATATTTT. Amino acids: CASSPPQGARTGNTIYF.

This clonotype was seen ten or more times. The CDR3 spells CSATDRGSGNTIYF. The CDR3 coding sequence is TGCAGTGCCACGGATCGGGGTAGTGGAAACACCATATATTTT. The chain is built from TRBV20-1 and TRBJ1-3; no firm D call. Trimming pared 6 bases from V and 3 bases from J, leaving 15 bases between. Per germline, CDR1 DFQATT and CDR2 SNEGSKA (reference sequence). This CDR3 comprises 14 residues.

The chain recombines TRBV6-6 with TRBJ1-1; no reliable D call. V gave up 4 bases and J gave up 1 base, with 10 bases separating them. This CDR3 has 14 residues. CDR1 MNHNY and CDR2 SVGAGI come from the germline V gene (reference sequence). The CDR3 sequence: CASSFSTGNTEAFF. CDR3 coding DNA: TGTGCCAGCAGTTTTTCAACGGGGAACACTGAAGCTTTCTTT.

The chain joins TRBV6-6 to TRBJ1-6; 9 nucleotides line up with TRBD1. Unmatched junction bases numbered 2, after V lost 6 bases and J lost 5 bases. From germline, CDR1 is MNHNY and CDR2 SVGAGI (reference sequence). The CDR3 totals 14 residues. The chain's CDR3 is CASRRTGDNSPLHF. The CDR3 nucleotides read TGTGCCAGCAGGAGGACAGGGGATAATTCACCCCTCCACTTT.

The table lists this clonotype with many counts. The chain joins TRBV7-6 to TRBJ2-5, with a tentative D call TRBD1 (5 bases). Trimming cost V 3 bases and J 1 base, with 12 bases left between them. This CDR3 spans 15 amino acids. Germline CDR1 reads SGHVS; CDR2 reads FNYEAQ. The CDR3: CASSLFGATQETQYF. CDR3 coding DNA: TGTGCCAGCAGCTTGTTTGGGGCTACCCAAGAGACCCAGTACTTC.

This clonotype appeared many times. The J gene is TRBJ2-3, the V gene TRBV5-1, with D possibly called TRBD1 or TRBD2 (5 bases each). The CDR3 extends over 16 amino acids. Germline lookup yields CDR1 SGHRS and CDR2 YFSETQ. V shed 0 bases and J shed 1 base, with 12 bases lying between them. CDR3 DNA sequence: TGCGCCAGCAGCTTGGGGGACCTGCGACGCACAGATACGCAGTATTTT. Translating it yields CASSLGDLRRTDTQYF.

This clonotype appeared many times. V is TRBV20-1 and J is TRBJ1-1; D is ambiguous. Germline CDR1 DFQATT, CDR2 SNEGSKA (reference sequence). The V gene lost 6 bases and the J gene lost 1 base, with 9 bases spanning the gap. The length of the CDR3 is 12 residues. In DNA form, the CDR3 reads TGCAGTGCGATCGGCGGGAACACTGAAGCTTTCTTT. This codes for CSAIGGNTEAFF.

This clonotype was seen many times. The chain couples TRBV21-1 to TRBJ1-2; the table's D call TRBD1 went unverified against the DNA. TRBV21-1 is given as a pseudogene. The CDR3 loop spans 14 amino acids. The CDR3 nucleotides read TGTGCCAGCAGCGCAACCAGGGACAACTATGGCTACACCTTC. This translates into CASSATRDNYGYTF.

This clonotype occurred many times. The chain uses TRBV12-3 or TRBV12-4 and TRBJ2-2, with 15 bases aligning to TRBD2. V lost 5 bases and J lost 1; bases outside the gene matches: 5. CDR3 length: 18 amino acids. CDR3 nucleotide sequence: TGTGCCAGCAGTCCAGGGGGACTAGCGGGGGGGAACACCGGGGAGCTGTTTTTT. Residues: CASSPGGLAGGNTGELFF.

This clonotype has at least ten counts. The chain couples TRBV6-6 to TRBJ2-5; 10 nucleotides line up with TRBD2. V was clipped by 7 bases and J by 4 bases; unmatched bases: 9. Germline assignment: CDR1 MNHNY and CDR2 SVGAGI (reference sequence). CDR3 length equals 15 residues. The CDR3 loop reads CASNPLAGTAETQYF. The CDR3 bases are TGTGCCAGCAACCCACTAGCGGGGACCGCAGAGACCCAGTACTTC.

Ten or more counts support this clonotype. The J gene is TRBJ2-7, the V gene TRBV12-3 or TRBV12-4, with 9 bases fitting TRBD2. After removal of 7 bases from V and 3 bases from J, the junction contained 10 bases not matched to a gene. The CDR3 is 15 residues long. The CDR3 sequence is CASKRQLTSGYEQYF. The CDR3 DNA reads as TGTGCCAGCAAAAGACAGTTGACTAGCGGCTACGAGCAGTACTTC.

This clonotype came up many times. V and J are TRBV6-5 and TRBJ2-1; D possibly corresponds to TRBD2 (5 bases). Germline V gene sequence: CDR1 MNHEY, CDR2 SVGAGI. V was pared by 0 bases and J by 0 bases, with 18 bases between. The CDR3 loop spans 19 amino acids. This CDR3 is CASSYSKGPGLSSYNEQFF. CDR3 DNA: TGTGCCAGCAGTTACTCGAAAGGACCCGGACTGAGCTCCTACAATGAGCAGTTCTTC.